The 16 T cell receptor beta chains reported below all come from one sample, sequenced in a study of OX40 agonist ivuxolimab in advanced cancers. The library was prepared using the immunoSEQ multiplex PCR assay. TCRdb re-hosts the immuneACCESS table, in-frame sequences only. Its copies lack some clones; in the studies checked, an unresolved V gene accounts for under half of them, and the cause for the rest is not known. For this sample the table gives tens of thousands of clones, of which about 80% were detected only once. 2.5% to 3% of the sample is in the top ten clones. Material: CD4+ or CD8+ T cells sorted from blood, obtained in a trial of the OX40 agonist ivuxolimab. All receptors come from an adult with an advanced solid tumor such as melanoma, head and neck, liver or kidney cancer.

The V call is TRBV6-5, the J call TRBJ2-7, with 12 bases aligning to TRBD2. J gave up 3 bases and V 4 bases, and 4 bases lay outside the gene matches. Germline V gene sequence: CDR1 MNHEY, CDR2 SVGAGI. This CDR3 has 15 amino acids. The CDR3 here is CASSSTSGGYYEQYF. The CDR3 nucleotides are TGTGCCAGCAGTTCCACTAGCGGGGGGTACTACGAGCAGTACTTC.

The chain has TRBV27 and TRBJ2-3; tentatively, D is TRBD1 or TRBD2 (5 bases each). The V and J ends lost 5 bases and 0 bases respectively, with 9 bases between them. Germline loops: CDR1 MNHEY, CDR2 SMNVEV (reference sequence). The CDR3 is 14 amino acids. The CDR3 here is CASSNWDSTDTQYF. CDR3 bases: TGTGCCAGCAGTAACTGGGACAGCACAGATACGCAGTATTTT.

The chain recombines TRBV10-2 with TRBJ2-6; TRBD1 matches 9 bases. Losses at the gene ends were 1 base for V and 2 bases for J; bases not matched to a gene: 0. This CDR3 comprises 16 residues. In germline, CDR1 is WSHSY, CDR2 SAAADI. CDR3 residues: CASSEWTGAGANVLTF. In DNA form, the CDR3 reads TGCGCCAGCAGTGAGTGGACAGGGGCTGGGGCCAACGTCCTGACTTTC.

The chain has TRBV11-1 and TRBJ1-1; 9 nucleotides match TRBD1. The CDR3 has 18 residues. Unmatched junction bases numbered 12, after V lost 4 bases and J lost 0 bases. The germline V gene has CDR1 SGHAT and CDR2 FQDESV (reference sequence). CDR3 amino acids: CASSSGRDREGVNTEAFF. The CDR3 DNA follows: TGTGCCAGCAGCTCAGGCCGGGACAGGGAAGGAGTGAACACTGAAGCTTTCTTT.

CDR3 DNA: TGTGCCAGCAGCTTAAAGTCAGGACCTTATGGCTACACCTTC. Translating it yields CASSLKSGPYGYTF. This chain uses TRBV7-9 with TRBJ1-2; no definite D call. The V end was cut by 2 bases, the J end by 5 bases, with 12 bases between. The CDR3 runs to 14 residues. The V gene's germline CDR1 is SEHNR and CDR2 FQNEAQ (reference sequence).

This clone has more than one count but fewer than ten. V gene TRBV12-5 combines with J gene TRBJ2-7, with no clear D. The CDR3 loop spans 12 amino acids. Germline V lookup: CDR1 LGHNT, CDR2 FRNRAP. Trimming cost V 6 bases and J 10 bases, with 16 bases left between them. CDR3 sequence (DNA): TGTGCTAGTGGAACCTGGGCCGTCACCCAGTACTTC. Its translation is CASGTWAVTQYF.

The chain links TRBV5-1 to TRBJ2-3; D may match TRBD1 or TRBD2 (5 bases each). The germline gives CDR1 SGHRS, CDR2 YFSETQ. The V gene lost 2 bases and the J gene lost 3 bases, with 10 bases spanning the gap. This CDR3 region has 14 residues. The CDR3: CASSFGAITDTQYF. The CDR3 DNA follows: TGCGCCAGCAGCTTCGGGGCCATAACAGATACGCAGTATTTT.

The genes are TRBV19 and TRBJ2-3, with 7 bases that match TRBD1. CDR3 length: 13 amino acids. Germline V gene sequence: CDR1 LNHDA, CDR2 SQIVND (reference sequence). The trim removed 11 bases at V and 2 bases at J, leaving 7 bases unmatched. CDR3 amino acids: CASQGQNTDTQYF. The CDR3 nucleotides read TGTGCCTCCCAGGGACAGAACACAGATACGCAGTATTTT. The variable domain in full, completed from reference TRBV19 and TRBJ2-3, reads DGGITQSPKYLFRKEGQNVTLSCEQNLNHDAMYWYRQDPGQGLRLIYYSQIVNDFQKGDIAEGYSVSREKKESFPLTVTSAQKNPTAFYLCASQGQNTDTQYFGPGTRLTVL.

This rearrangement joins TRBV13 to TRBJ1-2; 8 nucleotides line up with TRBD1. The junction had 11 bases not matched to a gene; V was cut back by 5 bases and J by 6 bases. Germline CDR1 reads PRHDT; CDR2 reads FYEKMQ (reference sequence). The CDR3 has 15 residues. The CDR3, as DNA: TGTGCCAGCAGCATCAAACAGGGGGGGTTTGATGGCTACACCTTC. Protein: CASSIKQGGFDGYTF. Filled out from reference TRBV13 and TRBJ1-2, the complete variable domain reads AAGVIQSPRHLIKEKRETATLKCYPIPRHDTVYWYQQGPGQDPQFLISFYEKMQSDKGSIPDRFSAQQFSDYHSELNMSSLELGDSALYFCASSIKQGGFDGYTFGSGTRLTVV.

The chain has TRBV10-3 and TRBJ1-1; unclear D gene. Trimming removed 6 bases at V and 2 bases at J, with 10 bases between. CDR3 length: 13 amino acids. CDR1 ENHRY and CDR2 SYGVKD come from the germline V gene. CDR3 sequence: CAIRETINTEAFF. CDR3 coding DNA: TGTGCCATCAGGGAGACTATTAACACTGAAGCTTTCTTT.

This rearrangement joins TRBV4-2 to TRBJ1-1; no clear D gene. Per germline, CDR1 LGHNA and CDR2 YNFKEQ. The germline V and J ends were trimmed by 4 bases and 4 bases, with 13 bases remaining between them. CDR3 length: 14 residues. The CDR3 region is CASSREISGTEAFF. The CDR3 DNA follows: TGTGCCAGCAGCCGCGAAATTAGTGGCACTGAAGCTTTCTTT.

The chain couples TRBV27 to TRBJ2-2, with D possibly being TRBD1 or TRBD2 (6 bases each). This CDR3 region has 15 residues. From germline, CDR1 is MNHEY and CDR2 SMNVEV (reference sequence). The V gene lost 5 bases and the J gene lost 6 bases, with 16 bases spanning the gap. The CDR3 protein is CASSTGGSTSGELFF. The CDR3 DNA reads as TGTGCCAGCAGTACCGGGGGCTCGACATCCGGGGAGCTGTTTTTT.

The rearrangement links TRBV5-1 to TRBJ2-3, with D uncertain. With 0 bases removed from V and 2 bases from J, the gap between germline ends came to 10 bases. The CDR3 totals 15 residues. The germline V gene has CDR1 SGHRS and CDR2 YFSETQ. CDR3 in DNA: TGCGCCAGCAGCTTGGATCCGGGTTCCACAGATACGCAGTATTTT. Amino acid sequence: CASSLDPGSTDTQYF.

V and J are TRBV18 and TRBJ2-4; 9 bases agree with TRBD2. CDR1 KGHSH and CDR2 LQKENI come from the germline V gene. Losses at the gene ends were 2 bases for V and 6 bases for J; bases not matched to a gene: 11. The CDR3 runs 17 residues. The CDR3 bases are TGTGCCAGCTCACCAGACTCGACTAGCGGAGGGGGAAACATTCAGTACTTC. Amino acid sequence: CASSPDSTSGGGNIQYF.

The count of this clone is one. The genes are TRBV27 and TRBJ2-7; TRBD2 agrees at 8 bases. There are 15 residues in the CDR3. With V trimmed by 3 bases and J by 4 bases, 8 bases remained unmatched. Germline values: CDR1 MNHEY, CDR2 SMNVEV (reference sequence). CDR3 DNA: TGTGCCAGCAGTTTCGGAGGCGGGGGGCCTTACGAGCAGTACTTC. The encoded protein is CASSFGGGGPYEQYF.

The CDR3 coding sequence is TGCGCCAGCAGCGCGGGACAGCATAATTCACCCCTCCACTTT. Protein sequence: CASSAGQHNSPLHF. The chain links TRBV10-2 to TRBJ1-6, with 7 positions matching TRBD1. CDR3 length equals 14 residues. Germline V gene lookup returns CDR1 WSHSY and CDR2 SAAADI. V gave up 6 bases and J gave up 5 bases; unmatched junction bases: 4.